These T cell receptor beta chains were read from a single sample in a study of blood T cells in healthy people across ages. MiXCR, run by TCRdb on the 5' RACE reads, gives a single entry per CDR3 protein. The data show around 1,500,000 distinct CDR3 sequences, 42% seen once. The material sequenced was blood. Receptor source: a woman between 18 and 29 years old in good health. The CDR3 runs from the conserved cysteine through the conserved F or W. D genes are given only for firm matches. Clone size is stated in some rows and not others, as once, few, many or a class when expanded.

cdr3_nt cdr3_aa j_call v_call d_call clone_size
TGTGCCAGCACACGTATGAACACTGAAGCTTTCTTT CASTRMNTEAFF TRBJ1-1 TRBV7-9 - -
TGTGCCAGCAGCAAAGCGAGCGGGGGGGCCGATGAGCAGTACTTC CASSKASGGADEQYF TRBJ2-5 TRBV21-1 - -
TGTGCCAGCAGTTCGCCTAGGACAGGCAGACACTCCTACGAGCAGTACTTC CASSSPRTGRHSYEQYF TRBJ2-7 TRBV6-5 TRBD1 -
TGCAGTGCCAGCCCGTTGACAGGGGTCAATCAGCCCCAGCATTTT CSASPLTGVNQPQHF TRBJ1-5 TRBV20-1 TRBD1 once
TGTGCCACCAGCAGAGGAGTTGGGGCCACTGAAGCTTTCTTT CATSRGVGATEAFF TRBJ1-1 TRBV15 - few
TGCAGTGCTCACGGTACCGATGAGCAGTACTTC CSAHGTDEQYF TRBJ2-7 TRBV20-1 - -
TGCAGTGCCGGTAGAGGATATGAGCAGTTCTTC CSAGRGYEQFF TRBJ2-1 TRBV20-1 - -
TGTGCCGGCAGCCACTGGGACAAGGTCTACGAGCAGTACTTC CAGSHWDKVYEQYF TRBJ2-7 TRBV12-3/TRBV12-4 - once
TGTGCCAGCAGCCCAACAGCTTCGGTTTACTACGAGCAGTACTTC CASSPTASVYYEQYF TRBJ2-7 TRBV5-5 - -
TGTGCCTGGACCTCAGGGATTGGCACAGATACGCAGTATTTT CAWTSGIGTDTQYF TRBJ2-3 TRBV30 - -
TGTGCCAGCAGTTTCGGGGACAGCTATAGCAATCAGCCCCAGCATTTT CASSFGDSYSNQPQHF TRBJ1-5 TRBV7-2 TRBD1 -
TGTGCCAGTCCGCCGCAGGGGTACGAGCAGTACTTC CASPPQGYEQYF TRBJ2-7 TRBV7-8 - few
TGTGCCAGCAGTGAAGCTATTAGGGCGCAGTATTTT CASSEAIRAQYF TRBJ2-3 TRBV6-1 - -
TGTGCCAGCTCACCGATCGGACTAACAAGCACAGATACGCAGTATTTT CASSPIGLTSTDTQYF TRBJ2-3 TRBV18 - -
TGTGCCAGCAGGGGGGCCGGGGGCATAGCCAAAAACATTCAGTACTTC CASRGAGGIAKNIQYF TRBJ2-4 TRBV27 - -
TGCAGTGCAGGGGACAGGGGGCCAGATACGCAGTATTTT CSAGDRGPDTQYF TRBJ2-3 TRBV20-1 TRBD1 -
TGTGCCAGCAGTTTAGATTCCGAGACAGCTGGAAACACCATATATTTT CASSLDSETAGNTIYF TRBJ1-3 TRBV12-3/TRBV12-4 - -
TGCGCCAGCAGTGAAATAGCGGGAGCCTACAATGAGCAGTACTTC CASSEIAGAYNEQYF TRBJ2-7 TRBV10-2 TRBD2 many
TGTGCCAGCAGTTTTACGGGACAGGGGGCAGGACAGCCCCAGCATTTT CASSFTGQGAGQPQHF TRBJ1-5 TRBV12-3/TRBV12-4 TRBD1 -
TGTGCCAGCAGCAAACGGTCACCTGACGCCCGAAGATATTCCTACGAGCAGTACTTC CASSKRSPDARRYSYEQYF TRBJ2-7 TRBV21-1 - many
TGCGCCAGCAGTTTCGCAGGGATGGATTCACCCCTCCACTTT CASSFAGMDSPLHF TRBJ1-6 TRBV5-1 - few
TGTGCCATCAGCGGACACGATACTGAAGCTTTCTTT CAISGHDTEAFF TRBJ1-1 TRBV10-3 - -
TGTGCCGGCAGCTTGGGACACACGTCCACCGGGGAGCTGTTTTTT CAGSLGHTSTGELFF TRBJ2-2 TRBV5-6 - -
TGCAGTGCCTGGGTCGCCGGGGCAACTGGGGCCAACGTCCTGACTTTC CSAWVAGATGANVLTF TRBJ2-6 TRBV20-1 - -
TGTGCCAGCAGTTTATCGGCAGGGACAATCGACGAGCAGTACTTC CASSLSAGTIDEQYF TRBJ2-7 TRBV27 - -
TGTGCCAGCAGTTACATGGTACCCCCGGGCGGGCAGTTCTTC CASSYMVPPGGQFF TRBJ2-1 TRBV6-2/TRBV6-3 - -
TGTGCCAGCAGCCAGGCAACTAGCGGGGGGAGGTCCAAAAACATTCAGTACTTC CASSQATSGGRSKNIQYF TRBJ2-4 TRBV3-1 TRBD2 few
TGTGCCAGCAGCCAAGTTGAGGTTACAATTGGACCCGGCTACACCTTC CASSQVEVTIGPGYTF TRBJ1-2 TRBV14 - few
TGCAGTGCTAGAGTTTTAAGTGACGGAGGCTACGAGCAGTACTTC CSARVLSDGGYEQYF TRBJ2-7 TRBV20-1 - few
TGTGCCAGCAGCAACGCGGCCCGGACTGTAGGAAACTCCTACGAGCAGTACTTC CASSNAARTVGNSYEQYF TRBJ2-7 TRBV7-9 - -
TGTGCCAGCTGGGCCAGGAATCTCTATAGCAATCAGCCCCAGCATTTT CASWARNLYSNQPQHF TRBJ1-5 TRBV21-1 - few
TGCGCCAGCAGCCTAATCGGCCTTACTAATGAAAAACTGTTTTTT CASSLIGLTNEKLFF TRBJ1-4 TRBV4-1 - -
TGTGCCACCAGCAGATATACTGGCGGGAGCCCCGGCGAGCAGTACTTC CATSRYTGGSPGEQYF TRBJ2-7 TRBV15 TRBD2 -
TGTGCCAGCAGCTCACTTCGGACAGACAATGAGCAGTTCTTC CASSSLRTDNEQFF TRBJ2-1 TRBV7-9 - -
TGCAGTGACGCCCAGCGAAGGGGCACAGATACGCAGTATTTT CSDAQRRGTDTQYF TRBJ2-3 TRBV20-1 - -
TGTGCCAGCAGTTCTAGCGGGGGCTGGGGAGATACGCAGTATTTT CASSSSGGWGDTQYF TRBJ2-3 TRBV6-5 TRBD2 few
TGTGCCAGCAGCCGAGTTACTCTAGATACGCAGTATTTT CASSRVTLDTQYF TRBJ2-3 TRBV11-2 - few
TGCAGTGCTAGAGATTGGGCGGAGGGCGGCACAGATACGCAGTATTTT CSARDWAEGGTDTQYF TRBJ2-3 TRBV20-1 - -
TGCGCCAGCAGCTTGGAAACCAGCTCCTACAATGAGCAGTTCTTC CASSLETSSYNEQFF TRBJ2-1 TRBV5-1 - many
TGCAGTGCTCGACCCTCGGGAGTGAACAATCAGCCCCAGCATTTT CSARPSGVNNQPQHF TRBJ1-5 TRBV20-1 - few
TGTGCCAGCAGCAGGGACTATTCCACAGATACGCAGTATTTT CASSRDYSTDTQYF TRBJ2-3 TRBV7-2 TRBD2 -
TGTGCCAGCAGCGTAAGAGGGAACACCGGGGAGCTGTTTTTT CASSVRGNTGELFF TRBJ2-2 TRBV9 - -
TGCGCCAGCAGCTTGGAAGGACAGGGGAATGAAAAACTGTTTTTT CASSLEGQGNEKLFF TRBJ1-4 TRBV5-1 TRBD1 -
TGTGCCAGCAGCCCGGACGGGGCCGACTATGGCTACACCTTC CASSPDGADYGYTF TRBJ1-2 TRBV7-9 - once
TGCAGTGCTAGAAAGCCCGGACGAGCGGGAGTTAATGAGCAGTTCTTC CSARKPGRAGVNEQFF TRBJ2-1 TRBV20-1 TRBD2 -
TGTGCCGGCTACTTTCTGGCTGGCTACACCTTC CAGYFLAGYTF TRBJ1-2 TRBV6-1 - -
TGTGCCAGCAGCGGCAGACCCCGGACAGCGGGCTATGGCTACACCTTC CASSGRPRTAGYGYTF TRBJ1-2 TRBV9 - -
TGCGCCAGCAGCTTGGGGTCGGGACTCGGATACGAGCAGTACTTC CASSLGSGLGYEQYF TRBJ2-7 TRBV5-1 - -
TGCGCCAGCAGCACGGGGGACATGAACACTGAAGCTTTCTTT CASSTGDMNTEAFF TRBJ1-1 TRBV5-1 - -
TGTGCCAGCAGCTTATCCACAGGGGTCGGCTATGGCTACACCTTC CASSLSTGVGYGYTF TRBJ1-2 TRBV7-2 TRBD1 -
TGTGCCAGCAGTCCAGGACAGGGGGGCTCCTACAATGAGCAGTTCTTC CASSPGQGGSYNEQFF TRBJ2-1 TRBV12-3/TRBV12-4 TRBD1 -
TGTGCCAGCAGCCAGGAGGACAGACCGAACTATGGCTACACCTTC CASSQEDRPNYGYTF TRBJ1-2 TRBV3-1 - -
TGCAGCGTTGTAAGCGGGGGGGCCACAGATACGCAGTATTTT CSVVSGGATDTQYF TRBJ2-3 TRBV29-1 TRBD2 -
TGTGCCAGCAATCGACAGGGGGCTCAGGGCACTGAAGCTTTCTTT CASNRQGAQGTEAFF TRBJ1-1 TRBV2 TRBD1 once
TGTGCCATCAGTGAGGCGATGCAGTCCTATGGCTACACCTTC CAISEAMQSYGYTF TRBJ1-2 TRBV10-3 - -
TGTGCCAGCAGCTTAGTAGTTTTTTCACCCCTCCACTTT CASSLVVFSPLHF TRBJ1-6 TRBV7-2 - few
TGTGCCAGCAGCGCCGCGGTCCTAAGCGGGTACGAGCAGTACTTC CASSAAVLSGYEQYF TRBJ2-7 TRBV7-2 - -
TGTGCCAGCAGCGTAAGAGCGACCTACGAGCAGTACTTC CASSVRATYEQYF TRBJ2-7 TRBV7-9 - few
TGCAGTGCTGACGGGACGCCGCGGTCCTCCTACAATGAGCAGTTCTTC CSADGTPRSSYNEQFF TRBJ2-1 TRBV20-1 - -